This T cell receptor beta chain was retrieved from a study of CD8 T cells in Susac syndrome. Looked up from germline, CDR1 is LNHNV and CDR2 is YYDKDF (reference sequence). Trimming took off 0 bases at V and 0 bases at J, with 10 bases between the two ends. This CDR3 contains 16 residues. Random hexamers were used to reverse transcribe the RNA input (about 0.45 to 1 ug). TCRdb re-analysed the immunoSEQ multiplex PCR reads in MiXCR, keeping a single row per CDR3 protein. The table shows some 96,000 distinct CDR3 sequences, with roughly 96% occurring only once. This sequence joins TRBV15 and TRBJ2-3; D unresolved. The specimen was CD8+ T cells from PBMCs. This TCR came from a human donor with Susac syndrome. The CDR3: CATSRDVGPSTDTQYF. The DNA for the CDR3 is TGTGCCACCAGCAGAGATGTGGGCCCTAGCACAGATACGCAGTATTTT.